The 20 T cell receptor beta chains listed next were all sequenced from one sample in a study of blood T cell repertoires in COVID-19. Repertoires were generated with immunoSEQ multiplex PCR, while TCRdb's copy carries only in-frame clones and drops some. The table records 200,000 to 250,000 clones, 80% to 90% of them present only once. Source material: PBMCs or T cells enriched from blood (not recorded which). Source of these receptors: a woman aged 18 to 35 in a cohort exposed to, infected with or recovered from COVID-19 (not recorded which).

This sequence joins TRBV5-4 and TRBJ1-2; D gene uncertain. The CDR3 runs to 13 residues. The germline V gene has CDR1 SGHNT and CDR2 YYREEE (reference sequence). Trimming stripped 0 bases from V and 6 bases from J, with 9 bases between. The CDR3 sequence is CASSLAWAHGYTF. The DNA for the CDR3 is TGTGCCAGCAGCTTGGCGTGGGCCCATGGCTACACCTTC.

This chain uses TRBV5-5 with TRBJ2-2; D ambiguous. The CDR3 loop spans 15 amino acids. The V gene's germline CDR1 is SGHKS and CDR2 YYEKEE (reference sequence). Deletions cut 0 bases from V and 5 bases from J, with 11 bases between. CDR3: CASSLGAGQTGELFF. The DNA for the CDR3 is TGTGCCAGCAGCTTGGGGGCAGGTCAAACCGGGGAGCTGTTTTTT.

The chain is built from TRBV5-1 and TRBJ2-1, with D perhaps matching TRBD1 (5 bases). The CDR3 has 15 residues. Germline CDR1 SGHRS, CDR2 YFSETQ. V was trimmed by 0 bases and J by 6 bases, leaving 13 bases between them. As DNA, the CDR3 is TGCGCCAGCAGCTTGGCTGAGAGTACAGGCAATGAGCAGTTCTTC. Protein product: CASSLAESTGNEQFF.

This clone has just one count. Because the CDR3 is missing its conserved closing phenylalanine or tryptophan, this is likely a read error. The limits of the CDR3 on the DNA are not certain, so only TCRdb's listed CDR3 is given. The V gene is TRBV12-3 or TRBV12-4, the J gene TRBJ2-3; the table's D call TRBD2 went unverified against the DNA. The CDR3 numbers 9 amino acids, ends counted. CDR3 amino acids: CASSPLSGP.

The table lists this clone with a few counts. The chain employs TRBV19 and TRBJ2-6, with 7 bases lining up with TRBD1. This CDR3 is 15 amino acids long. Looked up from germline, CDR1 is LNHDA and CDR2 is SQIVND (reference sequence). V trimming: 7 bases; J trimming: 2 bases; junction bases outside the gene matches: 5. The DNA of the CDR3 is TGTGCCAGTACCAAAGACAGGGCTGGGGCCAACGTCCTGACTTTC. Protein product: CASTKDRAGANVLTF.

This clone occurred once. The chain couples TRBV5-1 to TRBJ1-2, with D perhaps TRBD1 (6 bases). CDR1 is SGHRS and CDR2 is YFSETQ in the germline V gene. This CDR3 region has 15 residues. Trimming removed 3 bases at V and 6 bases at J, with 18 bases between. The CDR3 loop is CASSSYGTGKHGYTF. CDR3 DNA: TGCGCCAGCAGCTCCTACGGCACAGGGAAGCATGGCTACACCTTC.

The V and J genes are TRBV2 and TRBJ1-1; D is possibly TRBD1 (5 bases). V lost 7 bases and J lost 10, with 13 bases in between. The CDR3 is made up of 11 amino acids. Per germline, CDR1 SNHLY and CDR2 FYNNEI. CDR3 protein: CASKLGLGAFF. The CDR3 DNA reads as TGTGCCAGCAAACTGGGGCTAGGAGCTTTCTTT.

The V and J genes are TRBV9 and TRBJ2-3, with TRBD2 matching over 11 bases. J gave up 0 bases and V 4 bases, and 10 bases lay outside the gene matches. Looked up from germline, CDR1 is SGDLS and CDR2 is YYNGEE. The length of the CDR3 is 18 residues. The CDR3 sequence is CASSSGTSGPSSTDTQYF. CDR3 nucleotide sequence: TGTGCCAGCAGCTCCGGGACTAGCGGTCCTTCTAGCACAGATACGCAGTATTTT. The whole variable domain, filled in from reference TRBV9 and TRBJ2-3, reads DSGVTQTPKHLITATGQRVTLRCSPRSGDLSVYWYQQSLDQGLQFLIQYYNGEERAKGNILERFSAQQFPDLHSELNLSSLELGDSALYFCASSSGTSGPSSTDTQYFGPGTRLTVL.

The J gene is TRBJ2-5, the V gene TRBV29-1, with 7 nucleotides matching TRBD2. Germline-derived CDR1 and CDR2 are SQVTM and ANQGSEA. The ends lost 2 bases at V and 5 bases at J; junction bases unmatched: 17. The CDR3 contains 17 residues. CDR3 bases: TGCAGCGTTGAATATCCCAGCGGGACCAAAGGGGCTGAGACCCAGTACTTC. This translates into CSVEYPSGTKGAETQYF.

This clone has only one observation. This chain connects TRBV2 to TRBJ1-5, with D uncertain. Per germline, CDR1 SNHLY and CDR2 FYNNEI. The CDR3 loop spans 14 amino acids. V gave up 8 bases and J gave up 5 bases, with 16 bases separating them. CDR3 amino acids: CASAGVSLDQPQHF. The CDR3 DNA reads TGTGCCAGCGCCGGAGTAAGTCTGGATCAGCCCCAGCATTTT.

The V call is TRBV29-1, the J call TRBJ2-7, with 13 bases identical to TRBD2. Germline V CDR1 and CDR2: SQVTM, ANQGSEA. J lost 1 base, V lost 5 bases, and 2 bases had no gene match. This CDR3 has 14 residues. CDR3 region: CSVWTSGSSYEQYF. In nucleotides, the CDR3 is TGCAGCGTTTGGACTAGCGGGAGTTCCTACGAGCAGTACTTC.

This CDR3 is CASSMTGGGEETQYF. The CDR3 DNA reads TGTGCCAGTAGTATGACAGGTGGGGGCGAAGAGACCCAGTACTTC. V usage is TRBV19 and J usage is TRBJ2-5, with D perhaps TRBD1 (6 bases). This CDR3 comprises 15 residues. Trimming left V 3 bases short and J 3 bases short, with 14 bases between. From germline, CDR1 is LNHDA and CDR2 SQIVND (reference sequence).

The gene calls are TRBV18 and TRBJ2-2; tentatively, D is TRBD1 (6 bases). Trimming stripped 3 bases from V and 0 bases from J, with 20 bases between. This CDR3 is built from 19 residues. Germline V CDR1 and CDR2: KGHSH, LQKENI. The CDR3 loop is CASSPGVGQQSSNTGELFF. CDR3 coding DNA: TGTGCCAGCTCACCGGGGGTAGGACAGCAATCTTCGAACACCGGGGAGCTGTTTTTT.

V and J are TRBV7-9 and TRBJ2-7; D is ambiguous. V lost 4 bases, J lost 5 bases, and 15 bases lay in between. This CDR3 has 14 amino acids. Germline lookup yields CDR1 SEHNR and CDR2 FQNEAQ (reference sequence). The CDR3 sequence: CASSSSGLFDEQYF. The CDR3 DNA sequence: TGTGCCAGCAGCTCCTCTGGCCTTTTCGACGAGCAGTACTTC.

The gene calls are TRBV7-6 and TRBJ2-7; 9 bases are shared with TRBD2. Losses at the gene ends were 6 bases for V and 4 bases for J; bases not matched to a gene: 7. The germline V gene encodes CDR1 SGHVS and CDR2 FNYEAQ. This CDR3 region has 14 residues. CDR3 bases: TGTGCCAGCAGTTTTAGCGGGAGTGGTTACGAGCAGTACTTC. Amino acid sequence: CASSFSGSGYEQYF.

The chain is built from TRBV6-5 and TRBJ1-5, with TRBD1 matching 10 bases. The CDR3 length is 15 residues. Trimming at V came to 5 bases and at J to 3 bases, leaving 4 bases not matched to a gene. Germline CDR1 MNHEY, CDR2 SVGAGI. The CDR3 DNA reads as TGTGCCAGCAGTCAAAGACAGGGGGCCAATCAGCCCCAGCATTTT. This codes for CASSQRQGANQPQHF.

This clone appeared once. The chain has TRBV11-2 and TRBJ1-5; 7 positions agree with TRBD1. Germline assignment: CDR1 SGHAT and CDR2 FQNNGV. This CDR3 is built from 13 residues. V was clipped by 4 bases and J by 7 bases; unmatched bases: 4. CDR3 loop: CASSSQGDQPQHF. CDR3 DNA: TGTGCCAGCAGCTCTCAGGGGGACCAGCCCCAGCATTTT.

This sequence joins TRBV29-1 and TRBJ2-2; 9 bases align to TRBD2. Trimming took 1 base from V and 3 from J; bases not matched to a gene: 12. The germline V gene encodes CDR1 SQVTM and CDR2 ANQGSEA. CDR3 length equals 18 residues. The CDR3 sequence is CSVEAAGPSGIYTGELFF. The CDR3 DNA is TGCAGCGTTGAAGCCGCGGGTCCTAGCGGGATTTACACCGGGGAGCTGTTTTTT.

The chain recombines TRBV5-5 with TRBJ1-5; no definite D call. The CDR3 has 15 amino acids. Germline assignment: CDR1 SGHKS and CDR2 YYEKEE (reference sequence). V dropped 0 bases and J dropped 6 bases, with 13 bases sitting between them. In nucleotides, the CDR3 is TGTGCCAGCAGCTTGGCCGCGGGCGTCCTTCAGCCCCAGCATTTT. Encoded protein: CASSLAAGVLQPQHF.

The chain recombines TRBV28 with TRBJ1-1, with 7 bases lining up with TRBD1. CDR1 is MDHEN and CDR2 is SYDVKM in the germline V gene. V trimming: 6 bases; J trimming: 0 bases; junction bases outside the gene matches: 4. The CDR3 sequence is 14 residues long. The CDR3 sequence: CASRDRILNTEAFF. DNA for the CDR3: TGTGCCAGCAGGGACAGGATACTGAACACTGAAGCTTTCTTT. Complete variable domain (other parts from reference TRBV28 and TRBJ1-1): DVKVTQSSRYLVKRTGEKVFLECVQDMDHENMFWYRQDPGLGLRLIYFSYDVKMKEKGDIPEGYSVSREKKERFSLILESASTNQTSMYLCASRDRILNTEAFFGQGTRLTVV.